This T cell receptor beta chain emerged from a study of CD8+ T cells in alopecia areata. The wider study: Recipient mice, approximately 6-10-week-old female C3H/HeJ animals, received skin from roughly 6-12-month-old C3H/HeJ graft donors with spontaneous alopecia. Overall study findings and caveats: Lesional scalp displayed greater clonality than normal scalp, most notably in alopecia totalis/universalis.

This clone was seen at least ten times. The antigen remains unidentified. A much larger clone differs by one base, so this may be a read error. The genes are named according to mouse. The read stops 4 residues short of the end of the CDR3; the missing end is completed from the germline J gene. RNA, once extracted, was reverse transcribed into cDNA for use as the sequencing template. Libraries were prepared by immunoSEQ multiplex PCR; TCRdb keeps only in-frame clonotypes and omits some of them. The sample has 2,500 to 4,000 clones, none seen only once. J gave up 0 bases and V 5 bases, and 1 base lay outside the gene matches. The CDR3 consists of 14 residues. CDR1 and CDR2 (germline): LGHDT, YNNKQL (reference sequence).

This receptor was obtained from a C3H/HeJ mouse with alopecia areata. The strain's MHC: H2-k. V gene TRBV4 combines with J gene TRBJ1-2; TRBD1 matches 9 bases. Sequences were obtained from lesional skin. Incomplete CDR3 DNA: TGTGCCAGCAGCCGGGACAGGGCAAACTCC. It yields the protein CASSRDRANS. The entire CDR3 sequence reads CASSRDRANSDYTF.